The following is a T cell receptor (beta chain) sequence with its context. Additional DNA sequences in this sample encode the identical CDR3. The data originate from a study of CD8+ T cells in alopecia areata. Reverse transcription of extracted RNA yielded cDNA, which provided the sequencing template. Repertoires were generated with immunoSEQ multiplex PCR, while TCRdb's copy carries only in-frame clones and drops some. The data show 160,000 or so clones, with around 58% seen just once and roughly 16% held by the top ten. The CDR3 spans 13 residues. The ends lost 3 bases at V and 4 bases at J; junction bases unmatched: 3. Looked up from germline, CDR1 is KGHSH and CDR2 is LQKENI. Treatment: oral pan-JAK inhibitor, 5-10 mg twice daily. Patients with alopecia areata provided lesional scalp punch biopsies as well as peripheral blood.

The starting material was CD4+ T cells sorted from blood, obtained between weeks 55 and 65, from a patient treated with tofacitinib. This clonotype originated in a human donor with alopecia areata. The genes are TRBV18 and TRBJ2-7, with 7 positions matching TRBD1. In DNA, the CDR3 is TGTGCCAGCTCACCCGGGACAGCTTACGAGCAGTACTTC. This codes for CASSPGTAYEQYF.